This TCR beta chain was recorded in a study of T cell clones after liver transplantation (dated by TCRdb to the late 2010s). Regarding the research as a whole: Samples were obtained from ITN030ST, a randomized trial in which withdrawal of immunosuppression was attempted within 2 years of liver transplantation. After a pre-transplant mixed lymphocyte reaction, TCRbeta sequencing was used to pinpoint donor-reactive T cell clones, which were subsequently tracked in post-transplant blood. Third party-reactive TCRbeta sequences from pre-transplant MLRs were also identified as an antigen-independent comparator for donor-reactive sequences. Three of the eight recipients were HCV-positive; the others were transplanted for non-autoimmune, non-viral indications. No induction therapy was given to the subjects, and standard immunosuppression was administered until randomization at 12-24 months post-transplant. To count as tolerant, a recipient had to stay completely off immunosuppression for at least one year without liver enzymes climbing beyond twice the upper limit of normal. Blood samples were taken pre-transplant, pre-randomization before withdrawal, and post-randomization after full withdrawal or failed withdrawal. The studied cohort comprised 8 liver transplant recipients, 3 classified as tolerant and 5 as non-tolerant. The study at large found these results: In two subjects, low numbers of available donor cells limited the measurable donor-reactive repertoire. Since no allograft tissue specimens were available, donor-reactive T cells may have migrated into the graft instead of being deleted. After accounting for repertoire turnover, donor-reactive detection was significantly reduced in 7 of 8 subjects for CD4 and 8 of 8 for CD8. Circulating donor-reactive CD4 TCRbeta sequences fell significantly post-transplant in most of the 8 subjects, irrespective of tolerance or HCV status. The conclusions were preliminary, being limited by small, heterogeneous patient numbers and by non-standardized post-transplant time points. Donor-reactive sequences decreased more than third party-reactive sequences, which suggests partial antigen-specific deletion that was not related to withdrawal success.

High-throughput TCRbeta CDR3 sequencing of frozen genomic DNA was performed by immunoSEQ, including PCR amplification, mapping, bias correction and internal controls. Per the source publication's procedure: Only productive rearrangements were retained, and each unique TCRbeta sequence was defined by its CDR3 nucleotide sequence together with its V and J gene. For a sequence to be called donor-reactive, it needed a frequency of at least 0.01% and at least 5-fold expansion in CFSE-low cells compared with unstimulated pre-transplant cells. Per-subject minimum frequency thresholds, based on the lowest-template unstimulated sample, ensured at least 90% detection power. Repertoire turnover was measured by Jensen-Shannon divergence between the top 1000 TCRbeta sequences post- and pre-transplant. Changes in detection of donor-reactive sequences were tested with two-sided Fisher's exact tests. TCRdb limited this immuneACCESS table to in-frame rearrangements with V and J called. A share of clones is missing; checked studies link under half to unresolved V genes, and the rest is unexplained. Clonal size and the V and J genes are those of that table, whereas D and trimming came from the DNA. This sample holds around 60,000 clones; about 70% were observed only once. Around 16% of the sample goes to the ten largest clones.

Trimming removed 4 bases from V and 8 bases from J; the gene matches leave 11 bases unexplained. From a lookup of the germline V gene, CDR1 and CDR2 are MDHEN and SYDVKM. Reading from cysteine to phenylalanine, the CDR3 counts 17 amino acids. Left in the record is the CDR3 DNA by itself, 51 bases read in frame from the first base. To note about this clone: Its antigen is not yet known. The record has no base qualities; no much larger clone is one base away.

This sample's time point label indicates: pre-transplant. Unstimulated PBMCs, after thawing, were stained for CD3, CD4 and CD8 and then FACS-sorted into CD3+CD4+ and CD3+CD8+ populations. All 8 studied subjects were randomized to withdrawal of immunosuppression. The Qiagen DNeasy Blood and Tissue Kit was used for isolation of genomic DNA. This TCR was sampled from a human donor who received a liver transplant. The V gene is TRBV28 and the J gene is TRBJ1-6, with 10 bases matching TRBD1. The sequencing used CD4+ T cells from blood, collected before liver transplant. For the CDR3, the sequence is CASSSETTGGGDSPLHF. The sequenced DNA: TGTGCCAGCAGTTCCGAAACGACAGGGGGCGGAGATTCACCCCTCCACTTT.